The 17 T cell receptor beta chains below were found in one sample sequenced in a study of T cells after posttransplantation cyclophosphamide (dated by TCRdb to 2015 to 2016). Preparation of the library involved the immunoSEQ multiplex PCR assay. TCRdb obtained this table from immuneACCESS and retained in-frame rearrangements with V and J assigned. These tables miss some clones; where compared with another copy, unresolved V genes account for less than half of the shortfall, and the remainder is unexplained. The table shows about 38,000 clones here, with no singletons. About 2.5% of the sample comes from the top ten. Sequences were obtained from PBMCs. The source of these receptors is a man aged 45-65 years in good health, CMV-negative, and a related stem cell transplant donor.

This clone was counted many times. This rearrangement joins TRBV5-1 to TRBJ1-1, with D tentatively TRBD1 (5 bases). The ends were cut back, 1 base at V and 0 bases at J, with 7 bases in the middle. The CDR3 is 14 residues long. Germline V CDR1 and CDR2: SGHRS, YFSETQ. The CDR3, as DNA: TGCGCCAGCAGCTTGCAGGGTATGAACACTGAAGCTTTCTTT. It is translated as CASSLQGMNTEAFF. Combining the CDR3 with reference TRBV5-1 and TRBJ1-1 gives the whole variable domain KAGVTQTPRYLIKTRGQQVTLSCSPISGHRSVSWYQQTPGQGLQFLFEYFSETQRNKGNFPGRFSGRQFSNSRSEMNVSTLELGDSALYLCASSLQGMNTEAFFGQGTRLTVV.

This clone was picked up many times. The chain has TRBV4-1 and TRBJ2-1; 14 bases line up with TRBD2. J gave up 8 bases and V 5 bases, and 5 bases lay outside the gene matches. This CDR3 spans 15 amino acids. Per the germline V gene, CDR1 is MGHRA and CDR2 is YSYEKL. The CDR3 spells CASSTTSGRAYEQFF. The CDR3 coding sequence is TGCGCCAGCAGCACGACTAGCGGGAGGGCCTATGAGCAGTTCTTC.

The sample holds many counts of this clone. The chain couples TRBV19 to TRBJ2-6, with D maybe TRBD1 (6 bases). CDR1 and CDR2 (germline): LNHDA, SQIVND (reference sequence). The CDR3 is 17 amino acids. V lost 5 bases and J lost 2, with 16 bases in between. CDR3: CASSFTPQGTGANVLTF. The CDR3 DNA reads as TGTGCCAGTAGTTTCACCCCCCAGGGGACTGGGGCCAACGTCCTGACTTTC.

This clone appeared many times. The chain recombines TRBV6-5 with TRBJ2-6, with D uncertain. Trimming cost V 5 bases and J 2 bases, with 4 bases left between them. CDR1 and CDR2 (germline): MNHEY, SVGAGI. The CDR3 consists of 13 residues. This CDR3 is CASSNTGANVLTF. CDR3 bases: TGTGCCAGCAGTAACACTGGGGCCAACGTCCTGACTTTC.

This clone has a handful of counts. The chain is built from TRBV15 and TRBJ2-2; unclear D gene. The CDR3 covers 16 residues. Trimming left V 0 bases short and J 1 base short, with 9 bases between. The V gene's germline CDR1 is LNHNV and CDR2 YYDKDF (reference sequence). CDR3 in amino acids: CATSRDLAKNTGELFF. CDR3 nucleotides: TGTGCCACCAGCAGAGATCTGGCCAAGAACACCGGGGAGCTGTTTTTT. Filled out from reference TRBV15 and TRBJ2-2, the complete variable domain reads DAMVIQNPRYQVTQFGKPVTLSCSQTLNHNVMYWYQQKSSQAPKLLFHYYDKDFNNEADTPDNFQSRRPNTSFCFLDIRSPGLGDTAMYLCATSRDLAKNTGELFFGEGSRLTVL.

In this sample, this clone turned up many times. The CDR3: CASSVPDYGYTF. The DNA of the CDR3 is TGTGCCAGTAGTGTACCGGACTATGGCTACACCTTC. This chain connects TRBV19 to TRBJ1-2; D is uncertain. Germline values: CDR1 LNHDA, CDR2 SQIVND (reference sequence). CDR3 length: 12 amino acids. V shed 5 bases and J shed 3 bases, with 7 bases lying between them.

This clone was recorded at least ten times. V and J are TRBV6-5 and TRBJ1-5; 9 nucleotides line up with TRBD1. This CDR3 has 15 residues. With 5 bases clipped from V and 1 base from J, the junction kept 3 bases outside the gene matches. Germline CDR1 reads MNHEY; CDR2 reads SVGAGI. The CDR3 sequence is CASSQDRGSNQPQHF. The CDR3 region has the DNA TGTGCCAGCAGTCAGGACAGGGGAAGCAATCAGCCCCAGCATTTT.

This clone was picked up a small number of times. The genes are TRBV7-8 and TRBJ2-2; TRBD1 matches at 9 bases. The germline V gene encodes CDR1 SGHVS and CDR2 FQNEAQ. The CDR3 is made up of 16 amino acids. With 7 bases clipped from V and 6 bases from J, the junction kept 12 bases outside the gene matches. The CDR3 coding sequence is TGTGCCAGCATCCTCCTACACGGACAGGGGCCCGGGGAGCTGTTTTTT. As protein: CASILLHGQGPGELFF.

The sample holds many counts of this clone. The gene calls are TRBV5-1 and TRBJ2-1, with 8 bases lining up with TRBD2. V dropped 2 bases and J dropped 12; count of bases not matched to a gene: 4. CDR1 and CDR2 (germline): SGHRS, YFSETQ. The CDR3 contains 12 residues. The CDR3, as DNA: TGCGCCAGCAGCTTCGGGGGGGGGTTGCAGTTCTTC. Translation gives CASSFGGGLQFF.

This clone occurred many times. V is TRBV6-1 and J is TRBJ2-5; D is possibly TRBD2 (6 bases). Germline V lookup: CDR1 MNHNS, CDR2 SASEGT. The CDR3 extends over 13 amino acids. With 10 bases removed from V and 1 base from J, the gap between germline ends came to 13 bases. CDR3 in DNA: TGTGCCACTCTTATCGGGGGCCAAGAGACCCAGTACTTC. Its translation is CATLIGGQETQYF.

This clone was counted many times. The V gene is TRBV5-6, the J gene TRBJ2-1; 9 positions match TRBD2. CDR3 length: 15 residues. Germline V gene sequence: CDR1 SGHDT, CDR2 YYEEEE. V shed 1 base and J 4 bases; nucleotides not matched to a gene: 3. Here the CDR3 DNA reads TGTGCCAGCAGCTTGTGGCGGGGGGGTTACAATGAGCAGTTCTTC. Protein sequence: CASSLWRGGYNEQFF.

This clone was detected many times. The V call is TRBV7-9, the J call TRBJ2-7; TRBD1 matches 8 bases. The CDR3 runs to 12 residues. V lost 7 bases to trimming and J lost 3 bases; unmatched junction nucleotides: 2. Germline lookup yields CDR1 SEHNR and CDR2 FQNEAQ (reference sequence). CDR3 loop: CASTTGGYEQYF. The CDR3 DNA follows: TGTGCCAGCACTACAGGGGGCTACGAGCAGTACTTC.

This chain links TRBV7-3 with TRBJ2-1; 8 nucleotides match TRBD2. J lost 9 bases, V lost 8 bases, and 9 bases had no gene match. The CDR3 is made up of 13 amino acids. Germline CDR1 is SGHTA and CDR2 is FQGTGA. CDR3 in amino acids: CASGRAGGGEQFF. The CDR3 region has the DNA TGTGCCAGCGGTAGGGCGGGAGGAGGTGAGCAGTTCTTC.

This clone was counted ten times or more. The rearrangement links TRBV11-2 to TRBJ1-6, with D unresolved. V lost 5 bases and J lost 8, with 19 bases in between. Germline values: CDR1 SGHAT, CDR2 FQNNGV. The CDR3 covers 16 residues. In nucleotides, the CDR3 is TGTGCCAGCAGCCGTTCCGGGGAGGTAGTTGATTCACCCCTCCACTTT. It codes for CASSRSGEVVDSPLHF.

This clone occurred many times. The chain links TRBV6-1 to TRBJ1-2; the D gene is possibly TRBD1 (6 bases). This CDR3 contains 15 residues. The germline gives CDR1 MNHNS, CDR2 SASEGT. V shed 5 bases and J shed 4 bases, with 17 bases lying between them. DNA for the CDR3: TGTGCCAGCAGTCCTCGTGGGGGCACTTCCTATGGCTACACCTTC. Its protein is CASSPRGGTSYGYTF.

This clone was found many times. The chain is built from TRBV10-3 and TRBJ1-1; D perhaps matches TRBD1 (5 bases). The CDR3 has 13 residues. V shed 9 bases and J shed 1 base, with 12 bases lying between them. Germline V lookup: CDR1 ENHRY, CDR2 SYGVKD. The CDR3 spells CAIKTEKNTEAFF. The CDR3 DNA is TGTGCCATAAAGACAGAGAAGAACACTGAAGCTTTCTTT.

This clone was seen repeatedly, ten times or more. The chain is built from TRBV7-2 and TRBJ2-1, with TRBD2 as a possible D gene (5 bases). V was cut by 7 bases and J by 5 bases, with 18 bases left in between. This CDR3 region has 15 residues. CDR1 and CDR2 (germline): SGHTA, FQGNSA. The CDR3 DNA reads as TGTGCCAGCAACGCAGGAGGAGCGCTTAACAATGAGCAGTTCTTC. Amino acid sequence: CASNAGGALNNEQFF.